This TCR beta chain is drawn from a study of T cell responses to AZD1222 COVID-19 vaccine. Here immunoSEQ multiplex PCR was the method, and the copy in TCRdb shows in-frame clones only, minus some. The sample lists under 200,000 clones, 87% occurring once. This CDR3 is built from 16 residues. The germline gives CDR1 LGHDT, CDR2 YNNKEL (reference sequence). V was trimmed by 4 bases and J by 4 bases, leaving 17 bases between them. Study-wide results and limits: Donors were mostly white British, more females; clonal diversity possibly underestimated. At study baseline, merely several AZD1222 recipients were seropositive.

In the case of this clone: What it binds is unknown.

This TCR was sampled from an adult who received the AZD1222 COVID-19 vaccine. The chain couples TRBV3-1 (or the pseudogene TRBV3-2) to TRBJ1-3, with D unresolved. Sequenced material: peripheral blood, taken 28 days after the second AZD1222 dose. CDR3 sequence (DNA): TGTGCCAGCAGCCTCGCCCTAGGTTACTCCGGAAACACCATATATTTT. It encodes CASSLALGYSGNTIYF.